The 21 T cell receptor beta chains presented below share a single source sample, sequenced in a study of blood T cell repertoires in COVID-19 (dated by TCRdb to the early 2020s). Libraries were prepared through the immunoSEQ multiplex PCR assay. In TCRdb, the immuneACCESS table is reduced to in-frame sequences with V and J assigned. These tables do not hold every clone; where another copy was compared, an unresolved V gene accounts for under half, and the others remain unexplained. The sample includes roughly 500,000 clones, with around 87% observed a single time. The ten most abundant clones make up about 2% of the sample. The material sequenced was PBMCs or T cells enriched from blood (not recorded which). The receptor source for this set is a woman between 40 and 50 years old who had recovered from COVID-19.

In this sample, this clone turned up once. The chain employs TRBV25-1 and TRBJ1-2; D unresolved. Germline CDR1 is MGHDK and CDR2 is SYGVNS. The CDR3 consists of 14 residues. Trimming pared 5 bases from V and 4 bases from J, leaving 14 bases between. CDR3: CASSPRLSGYGYTF. CDR3 DNA: TGTGCCAGCAGTCCTAGGCTGTCGGGCTATGGCTACACCTTC.

The genes are TRBV6-5 and TRBJ2-4, with TRBD1 as a possible D gene (7 bases). The CDR3 loop spans 12 amino acids. Germline CDR1 reads MNHEY; CDR2 reads SVGAGI. V lost 7 bases and J lost 8, with 12 bases in between. The CDR3 is CASTRGEDIQYF. In nucleotides, the CDR3 is TGTGCCAGCACCAGGGGGGAGGACATTCAGTACTTC.

V usage is TRBV13 and J usage is TRBJ1-3; TRBD1 is a possible D gene (6 bases). This CDR3 contains 15 residues. With 4 bases removed from V and 0 bases from J, the gap between germline ends came to 10 bases. Per germline, CDR1 PRHDT and CDR2 FYEKMQ (reference sequence). In DNA form, the CDR3 reads TGTGCCAGCAGCTACAGGGTGAGCTCTGGAAACACCATATATTTT. Translation gives CASSYRVSSGNTIYF.

This clone has a single count. The genes are TRBV7-9 and TRBJ2-7; maybe TRBD1 (6 bases). The ends were cut back, 5 bases at V and 1 base at J, with 27 bases in the middle. From germline, CDR1 is SEHNR and CDR2 FQNEAQ (reference sequence). The CDR3 loop spans 19 amino acids. This chain's CDR3 is CASSQGRRGTPTRSYEQYF. The CDR3 DNA reads as TGTGCCAGCAGCCAAGGTCGCAGGGGAACCCCGACGCGGTCCTACGAGCAGTACTTC.

V and J are TRBV2 and TRBJ1-1, with D unclear. CDR3 length: 13 residues. V shed 5 bases and J shed 8 bases, with 15 bases lying between them. Germline V CDR1 and CDR2: SNHLY, FYNNEI. CDR3 nucleotides: TGTGCCAGCAGTTACCTTGGACGGGAGGAAGCTTTCTTT. Protein product: CASSYLGREEAFF.

The chain recombines TRBV18 with TRBJ2-7, with 10 bases matching TRBD1. Germline CDR1 is KGHSH and CDR2 is LQKENI. V shed 2 bases, J shed 3 bases, and the junction held 7 bases outside the gene matches. The CDR3 runs to 16 residues. CDR3 sequence (DNA): TGTGCCAGCTCACCATATCCCGGGACAGGGGACTACGAGCAGTACTTC. Translating it yields CASSPYPGTGDYEQYF.

The gene calls are TRBV19 and TRBJ1-2; possibly TRBD1 for D (5 bases). CDR1 LNHDA and CDR2 SQIVND come from the germline V gene (reference sequence). The CDR3 contains 14 residues. Deletions cut 3 bases from V and 7 bases from J, with 15 bases between. The CDR3 DNA reads TGTGCCAGTAGTATTAAGGGGTACTATGGTGGCTACACCTTC. It translates to CASSIKGYYGGYTF. The full variable domain, in which reference TRBV19 and TRBJ1-2 provide the parts outside the CDR3, is DGGITQSPKYLFRKEGQNVTLSCEQNLNHDAMYWYRQDPGQGLRLIYYSQIVNDFQKGDIAEGYSVSREKKESFPLTVTSAQKNPTAFYLCASSIKGYYGGYTFGSGTRLTVV.

This chain links TRBV27 with TRBJ2-1; 8 bases agree with TRBD1. CDR1 is MNHEY, CDR2 SMNVEV, per germline (reference sequence). Trimming took 5 bases from V and 7 from J; bases not matched to a gene: 7. CDR3 length equals 14 residues. CDR3 sequence (DNA): TGTGCCAGCAGTCACCGGACAGGGCGGAATGAGCAGTTCTTC. Its protein is CASSHRTGRNEQFF.

This clone has just a few counts. This rearrangement joins TRBV6-2 or TRBV6-3 to TRBJ2-7, with D possibly being TRBD2 (6 bases). The ends were cut back, 0 bases at V and 0 bases at J, with 12 bases in the middle. CDR1 is MNHEY, CDR2 SVGEGT, per germline. The CDR3 spans 16 residues. The CDR3 nucleotides read TGTGCCAGCAGTTACTCTCCGGCGGGAAGCTCCTACGAGCAGTACTTC. Translated, it gives CASSYSPAGSSYEQYF.

V usage is TRBV19 and J usage is TRBJ1-5; tentatively, D is TRBD1 (5 bases). V shed 1 base and J shed 13 bases, with 14 bases lying between them. The CDR3 length is 13 residues. Germline V lookup: CDR1 LNHDA, CDR2 SQIVND (reference sequence). This chain's CDR3 is CASSIVGAVKQHF. The CDR3 DNA sequence: TGTGCCAGTAGTATAGTTGGGGCAGTTAAACAGCATTTT.

The gene calls are TRBV29-1 and TRBJ2-6; 8 bases align to TRBD1. The J segment lost 4 bases and the V segment lost 7 bases, leaving 6 bases of the junction unmatched. The CDR3 is made up of 14 amino acids. Germline V lookup: CDR1 SQVTM, CDR2 ANQGSEA. The CDR3: CSARTGTGANVLTF. The CDR3 nucleotides are TGCAGCGCCAGGACAGGGACCGGGGCCAACGTCCTGACTTTC. Drawing the rest from reference TRBV29-1 and TRBJ2-6, the complete variable domain is SAVISQKPSRDICQRGTSLTIQCQVDSQVTMMFWYRQQPGQSLTLIATANQGSEATYESGFVIDKFPISRPNLTFSTLTVSNMSPEDSSIYLCSARTGTGANVLTFGAGSRLTVL.

This clone was observed once. This chain connects TRBV15 to TRBJ2-7, with 9 bases aligning to TRBD2. Germline-derived CDR1 and CDR2 are LNHNV and YYDKDF (reference sequence). The CDR3 extends over 15 amino acids. The trim removed 5 bases at V and 4 bases at J, leaving 9 bases unmatched. The chain's CDR3 is CATSFRLAGAYEQYF. The CDR3 DNA reads TGTGCCACCAGCTTCCGATTAGCGGGAGCGTACGAGCAGTACTTC. Full variable domain (outside the CDR3, taken from reference TRBV15 and TRBJ2-7): DAMVIQNPRYQVTQFGKPVTLSCSQTLNHNVMYWYQQKSSQAPKLLFHYYDKDFNNEADTPDNFQSRRPNTSFCFLDIRSPGLGDTAMYLCATSFRLAGAYEQYFGPGTRLTVT.

The chain recombines TRBV4-3 with TRBJ1-2; no reliable D call. The CDR3 spans 17 residues. Per germline, CDR1 LGHNA and CDR2 YSLEER. V lost 0 bases, J lost 4 bases, and 18 bases lay in between. CDR3 residues: CASSQDPNAVPIYGYTF. In DNA, the CDR3 is TGCGCCAGCAGCCAAGATCCCAATGCCGTACCTATCTATGGCTACACCTTC.

The J gene is TRBJ2-5, the V gene TRBV30; 7 positions match TRBD1. This CDR3 comprises 12 residues. Germline CDR1 and CDR2: GTSNPN and SVGIG (reference sequence). The CDR3 region is CAQRQGLKTQYF. The CDR3 nucleotides are TGTGCTCAGAGACAGGGCTTAAAGACCCAGTACTTC.

The rearrangement uses TRBV5-8 and TRBJ1-1; 9 bases fit TRBD1. The CDR3 consists of 14 residues. Germline V CDR1 and CDR2: SGHTS, YDEGEE. The V segment lost 4 bases and the J segment 5 bases; nucleotides outside the gene matches: 6. The CDR3 coding sequence is TGTGCCAGCAGCCTGCACAGGGGGCAAACTGAAGCTTTCTTT. It is translated as CASSLHRGQTEAFF.

This chain connects TRBV25-1 to TRBJ1-6; D remains unclear. Germline values: CDR1 MGHDK, CDR2 SYGVNS. V lost 4 bases, J lost 14 bases, and 18 bases lay in between. This CDR3 is built from 14 residues. In DNA form, the CDR3 reads TGTGCCAGCAGTGCGAGCAGGCACTTCATTTCCCTCCACTTT. Translated: CASSASRHFISLHF.

V gene TRBV7-2 combines with J gene TRBJ2-7; D possibly corresponds to TRBD1 (5 bases). The CDR3 is made up of 15 amino acids. The germline CDR1 and CDR2 sequences are SGHTA and FQGNSA. V was pared by 4 bases and J by 5 bases, with 18 bases between. As DNA, the CDR3 is TGTGCCAGCAGCTCGTCCCAGGGCGAGGCAGACGAGCAGTACTTC. Translating gives CASSSSQGEADEQYF.

This chain's CDR3 is CASSQSRGSPYNEQFF. The CDR3 coding sequence is TGCGCCAGCAGTCAATCGAGAGGGAGTCCCTACAATGAGCAGTTCTTC. The chain joins TRBV23-1 to TRBJ2-1; TRBD2 might be the D (5 bases). Being an ORF, TRBV23-1 has a function that is uncertain. The CDR3 totals 16 residues. The V and J ends lost 0 bases and 2 bases respectively, with 11 bases between them.

This sequence joins TRBV5-8 and TRBJ1-4; possibly TRBD1 for D (5 bases). In germline, CDR1 is SGHTS, CDR2 YDEGEE. CDR3 length: 14 amino acids. With 5 bases removed from V and 6 bases from J, the gap between germline ends came to 14 bases. The CDR3 region has the DNA TGTGCCAGCAGTGAACAGGTCACTGATGAAAAACTGTTTTTT. Its protein product is CASSEQVTDEKLFF.

The J gene is TRBJ1-1, the V gene TRBV7-2; a weak D match, TRBD1 (6 bases). Deletions cut 3 bases from V and 1 base from J, with 12 bases between. Germline loops: CDR1 SGHTA, CDR2 FQGNSA. This CDR3 comprises 15 residues. CDR3 sequence: CASSFRGGTNTEAFF. In nucleotides, the CDR3 is TGTGCCAGCAGCTTCCGAGGGGGTACGAACACTGAAGCTTTCTTT.

The CDR3 reads CASSIDPLRAGGDEQFF. CDR3 in DNA: TGTGCCAGTAGTATAGATCCCCTTCGAGCGGGAGGTGATGAGCAGTTCTTC. This chain links TRBV19 with TRBJ2-1; 9 nucleotides match TRBD2. V dropped 0 bases and J dropped 8; count of bases not matched to a gene: 11. There are 17 residues in the CDR3. The germline CDR1 and CDR2 sequences are LNHDA and SQIVND (reference sequence).